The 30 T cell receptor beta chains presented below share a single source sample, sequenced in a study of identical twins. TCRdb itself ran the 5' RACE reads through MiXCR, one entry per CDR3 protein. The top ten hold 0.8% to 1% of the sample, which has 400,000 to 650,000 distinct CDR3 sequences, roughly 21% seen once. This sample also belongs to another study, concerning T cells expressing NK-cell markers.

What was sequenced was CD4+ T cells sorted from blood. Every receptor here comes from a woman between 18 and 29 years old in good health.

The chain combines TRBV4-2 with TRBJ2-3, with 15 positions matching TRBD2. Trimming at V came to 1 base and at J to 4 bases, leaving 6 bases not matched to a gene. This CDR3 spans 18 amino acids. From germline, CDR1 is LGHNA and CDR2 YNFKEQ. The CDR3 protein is CASSQGTSGGASADTQYF. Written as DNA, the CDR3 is TGTGCCAGCAGCCAAGGGACTAGCGGGGGGGCGTCGGCAGATACGCAGTATTTT.

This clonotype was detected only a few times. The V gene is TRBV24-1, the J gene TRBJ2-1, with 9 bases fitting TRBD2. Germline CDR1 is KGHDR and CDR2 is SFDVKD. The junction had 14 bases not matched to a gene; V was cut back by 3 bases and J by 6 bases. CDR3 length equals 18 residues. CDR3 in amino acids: CATSDPASPAGGFNEQFF. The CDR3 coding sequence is TGTGCCACCAGTGATCCCGCAAGTCCAGCGGGAGGTTTCAATGAGCAGTTCTTC.

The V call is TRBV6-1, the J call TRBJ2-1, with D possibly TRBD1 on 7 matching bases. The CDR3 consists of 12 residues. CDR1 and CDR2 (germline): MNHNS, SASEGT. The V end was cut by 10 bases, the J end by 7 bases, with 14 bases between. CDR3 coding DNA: TGTGCCACCCCGGCAGGGGGGAATGAGCAGTTCTTC. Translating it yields CATPAGGNEQFF.

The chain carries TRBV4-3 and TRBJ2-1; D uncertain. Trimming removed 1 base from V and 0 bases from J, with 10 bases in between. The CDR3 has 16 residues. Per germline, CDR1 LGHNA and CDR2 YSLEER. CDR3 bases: TGCGCCAGCAGCCAAGTTTACGGTAGCTCCTACAATGAGCAGTTCTTC. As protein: CASSQVYGSSYNEQFF.

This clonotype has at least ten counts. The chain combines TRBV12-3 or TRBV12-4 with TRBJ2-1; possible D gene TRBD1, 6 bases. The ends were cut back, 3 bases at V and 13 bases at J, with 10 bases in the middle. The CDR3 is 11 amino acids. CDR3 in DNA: TGTGCCAGCAGTTTCCAAGGGGGTCAGTTCTTC. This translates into CASSFQGGQFF.

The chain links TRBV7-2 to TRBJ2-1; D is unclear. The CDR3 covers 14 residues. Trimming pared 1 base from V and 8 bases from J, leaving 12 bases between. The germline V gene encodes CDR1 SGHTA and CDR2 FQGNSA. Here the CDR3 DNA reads TGTGCCAGCAGCTTAGTCGGCGTAGCCCATGAGCAGTTCTTC. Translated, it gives CASSLVGVAHEQFF.

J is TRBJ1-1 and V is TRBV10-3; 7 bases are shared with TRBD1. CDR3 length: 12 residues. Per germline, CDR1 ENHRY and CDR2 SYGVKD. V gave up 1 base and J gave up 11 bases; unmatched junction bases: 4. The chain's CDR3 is CAISEWGQTAFF. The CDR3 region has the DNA TGTGCCATCAGTGAGTGGGGACAGACCGCTTTCTTT.

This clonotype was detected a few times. The CDR3 nucleotides read TGCAGTGCAACCGGGGAGAAGGACTACAATGAGCAGTTCTTC. Translated, it gives CSATGEKDYNEQFF. The V gene is TRBV20-1, the J gene TRBJ2-1, with D perhaps TRBD2 (5 bases). Trimming stripped 6 bases from V and 3 bases from J, with 15 bases between. The CDR3 spans 14 residues. Germline-derived CDR1 and CDR2 are DFQATT and SNEGSKA (reference sequence).

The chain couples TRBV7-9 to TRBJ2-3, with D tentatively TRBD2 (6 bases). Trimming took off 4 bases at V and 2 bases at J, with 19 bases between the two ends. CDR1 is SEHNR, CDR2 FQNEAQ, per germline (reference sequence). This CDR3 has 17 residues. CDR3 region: CASSSFRRGLNTDTQYF. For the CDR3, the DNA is TGTGCCAGCAGCTCGTTCCGGCGGGGCCTGAACACAGATACGCAGTATTTT.

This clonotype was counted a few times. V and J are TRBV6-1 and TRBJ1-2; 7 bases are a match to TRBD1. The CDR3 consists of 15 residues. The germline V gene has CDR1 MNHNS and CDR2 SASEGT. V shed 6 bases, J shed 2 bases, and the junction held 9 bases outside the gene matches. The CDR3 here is CASRNVDRENYGYTF. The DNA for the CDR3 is TGTGCCAGCAGAAACGTCGACAGGGAGAACTATGGCTACACCTTC.

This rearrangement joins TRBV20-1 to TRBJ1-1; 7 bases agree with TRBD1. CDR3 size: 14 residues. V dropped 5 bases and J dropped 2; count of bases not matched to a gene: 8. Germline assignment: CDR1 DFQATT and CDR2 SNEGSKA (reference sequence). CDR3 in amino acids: CSAQRKGANTEAFF. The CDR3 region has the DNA TGCAGTGCTCAGAGAAAGGGGGCAAACACTGAAGCTTTCTTT.

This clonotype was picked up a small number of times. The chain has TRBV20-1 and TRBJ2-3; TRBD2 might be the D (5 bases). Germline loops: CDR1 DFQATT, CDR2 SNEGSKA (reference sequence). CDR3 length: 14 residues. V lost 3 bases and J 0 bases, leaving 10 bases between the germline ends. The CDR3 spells CSARRVQSTDTQYF. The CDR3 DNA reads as TGCAGTGCTAGGCGGGTCCAGAGCACAGATACGCAGTATTTT.

CDR3 sequence (DNA): TGTGCCAGCAGTGAACAGTCTGACGGGGAGCTGTTTTTT. Translated, it gives CASSEQSDGELFF. The chain employs TRBV25-1 and TRBJ2-2; D is unclear. Per the germline V gene, CDR1 is MGHDK and CDR2 is SYGVNS. The CDR3 sequence is 13 residues long. V gave up 2 bases and J gave up 7 bases, with 8 bases separating them.

The CDR3 sequence is CASSHGLGDTQYF. The CDR3 DNA reads TGTGCCAGCAGCCACGGGTTGGGAGATACGCAGTATTTT. The gene calls are TRBV9 and TRBJ2-3; D is unresolved. The CDR3 is 13 amino acids. V was cut by 4 bases and J by 5 bases, with 11 bases left in between. CDR1 is SGDLS and CDR2 is YYNGEE in the germline V gene.

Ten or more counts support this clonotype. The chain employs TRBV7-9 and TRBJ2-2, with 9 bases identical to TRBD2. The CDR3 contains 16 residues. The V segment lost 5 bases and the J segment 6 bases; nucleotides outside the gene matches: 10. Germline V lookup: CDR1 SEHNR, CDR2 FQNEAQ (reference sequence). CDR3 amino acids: CASSPRAGGPSGELFF. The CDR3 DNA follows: TGTGCCAGCAGCCCCCGGGCGGGGGGGCCCTCCGGGGAGCTGTTTTTT.

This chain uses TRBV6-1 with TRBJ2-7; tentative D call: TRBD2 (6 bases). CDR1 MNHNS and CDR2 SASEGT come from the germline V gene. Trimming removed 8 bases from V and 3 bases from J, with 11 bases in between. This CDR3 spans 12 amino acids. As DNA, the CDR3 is TGTGCCAGCGGAGGGGAGGTCTACGAGCAGTACTTC. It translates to CASGGEVYEQYF.

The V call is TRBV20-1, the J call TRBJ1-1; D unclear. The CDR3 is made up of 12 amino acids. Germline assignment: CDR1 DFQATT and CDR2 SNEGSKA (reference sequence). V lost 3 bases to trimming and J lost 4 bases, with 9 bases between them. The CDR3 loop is CSASTVPTEAFF. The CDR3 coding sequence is TGCAGTGCTAGTACAGTCCCCACTGAAGCTTTCTTT.

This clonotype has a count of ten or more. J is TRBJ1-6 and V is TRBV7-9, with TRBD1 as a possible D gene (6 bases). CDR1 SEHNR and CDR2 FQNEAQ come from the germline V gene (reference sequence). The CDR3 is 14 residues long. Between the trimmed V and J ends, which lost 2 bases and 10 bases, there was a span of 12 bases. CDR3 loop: CASSLNRERSPLHF. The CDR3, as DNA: TGTGCCAGCAGCTTAAACAGGGAGAGGTCACCCCTCCACTTT.

The CDR3 region is CSARPGGFEQFF. The CDR3 nucleotides are TGCAGTGCTAGGCCAGGGGGTTTTGAGCAGTTCTTC. J is TRBJ2-1 and V is TRBV20-1; 7 positions match TRBD1. This CDR3 has 12 residues. Germline V gene data show CDR1 as DFQATT and CDR2 as SNEGSKA (reference sequence). The V gene end was trimmed by 3 bases and the J gene end by 9 bases; junction bases not matched to a gene: 5.

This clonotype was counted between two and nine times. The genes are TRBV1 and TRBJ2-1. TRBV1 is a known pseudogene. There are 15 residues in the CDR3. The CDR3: CTSSQEMGPPNEQFF. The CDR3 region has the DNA TGCACCAGCAGCCAAGAGATGGGTCCGCCCAATGAGCAGTTCTTC.

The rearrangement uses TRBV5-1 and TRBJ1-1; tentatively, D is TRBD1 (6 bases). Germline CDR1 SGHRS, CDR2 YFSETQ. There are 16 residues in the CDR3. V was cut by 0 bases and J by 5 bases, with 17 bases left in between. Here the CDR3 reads CASSLGGGTLRTEAFF. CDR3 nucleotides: TGCGCCAGCAGCTTGGGGGGAGGGACACTGAGGACTGAAGCTTTCTTT.

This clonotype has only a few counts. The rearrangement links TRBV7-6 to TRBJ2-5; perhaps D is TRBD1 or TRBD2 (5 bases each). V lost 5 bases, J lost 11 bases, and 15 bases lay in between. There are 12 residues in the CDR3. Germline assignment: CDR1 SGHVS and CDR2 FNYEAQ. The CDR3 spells CASSPGTPSQYF. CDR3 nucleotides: TGTGCCAGCAGCCCCGGGACCCCAAGTCAGTACTTC.

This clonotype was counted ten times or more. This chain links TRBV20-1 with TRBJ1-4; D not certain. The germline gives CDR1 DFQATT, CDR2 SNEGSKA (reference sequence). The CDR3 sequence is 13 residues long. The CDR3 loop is CSSADTRGQKLFF. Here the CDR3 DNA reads TGCAGCTCAGCGGATACAAGAGGGCAAAAACTGTTTTTT.

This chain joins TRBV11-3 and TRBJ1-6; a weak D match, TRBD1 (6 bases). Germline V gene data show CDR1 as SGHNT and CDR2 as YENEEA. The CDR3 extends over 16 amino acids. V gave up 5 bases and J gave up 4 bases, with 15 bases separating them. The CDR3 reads CASSRQASGYNSPLHF. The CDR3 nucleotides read TGTGCCAGCAGCAGACAGGCCTCGGGTTATAATTCACCCCTCCACTTT.

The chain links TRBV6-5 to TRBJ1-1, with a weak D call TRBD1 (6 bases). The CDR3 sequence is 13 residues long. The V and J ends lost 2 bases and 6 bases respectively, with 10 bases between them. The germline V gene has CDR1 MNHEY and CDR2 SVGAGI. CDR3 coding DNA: TGTGCCAGCAGTTACGGCGGGGGCCCTGAAGCTTTCTTT. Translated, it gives CASSYGGGPEAFF.

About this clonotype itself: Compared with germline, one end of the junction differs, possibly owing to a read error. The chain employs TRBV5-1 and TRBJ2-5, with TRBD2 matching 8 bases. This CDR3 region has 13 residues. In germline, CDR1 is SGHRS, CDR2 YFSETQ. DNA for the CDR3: TGTGCCAGCAGCGGGGGACTAGGAGAGACCCAGTACTTC. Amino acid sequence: CASSGGLGETQYF.

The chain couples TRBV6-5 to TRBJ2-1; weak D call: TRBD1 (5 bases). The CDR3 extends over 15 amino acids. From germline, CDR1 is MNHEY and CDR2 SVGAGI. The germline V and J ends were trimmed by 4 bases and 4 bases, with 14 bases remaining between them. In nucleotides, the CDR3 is TGTGCCAGCAGTTTTACCGACAGCCTATACAATGAGCAGTTCTTC. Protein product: CASSFTDSLYNEQFF.

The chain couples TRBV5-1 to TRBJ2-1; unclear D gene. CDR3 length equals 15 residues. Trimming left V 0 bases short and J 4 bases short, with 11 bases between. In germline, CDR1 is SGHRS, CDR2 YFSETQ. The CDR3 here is CASSLGAGQYNEQFF. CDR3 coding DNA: TGCGCCAGCAGCTTGGGGGCCGGTCAATACAATGAGCAGTTCTTC. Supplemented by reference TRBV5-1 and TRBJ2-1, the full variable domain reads KAGVTQTPRYLIKTRGQQVTLSCSPISGHRSVSWYQQTPGQGLQFLFEYFSETQRNKGNFPGRFSGRQFSNSRSEMNVSTLELGDSALYLCASSLGAGQYNEQFFGPGTRLTVL.

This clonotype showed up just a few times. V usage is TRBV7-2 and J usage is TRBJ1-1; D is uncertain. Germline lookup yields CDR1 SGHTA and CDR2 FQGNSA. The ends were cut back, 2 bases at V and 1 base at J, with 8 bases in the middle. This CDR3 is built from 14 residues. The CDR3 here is CASSLSLGNTEAFF. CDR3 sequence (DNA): TGTGCCAGCAGCTTATCTCTTGGGAACACTGAAGCTTTCTTT.

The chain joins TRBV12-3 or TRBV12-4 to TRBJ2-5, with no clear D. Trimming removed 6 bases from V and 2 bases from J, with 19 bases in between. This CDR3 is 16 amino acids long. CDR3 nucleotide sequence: TGTGCCAGCAGACCCCCTCGAGCACCAACACAAGAGACCCAGTACTTC. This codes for CASRPPRAPTQETQYF.